Each of the 16 T cell receptor beta chains below was sequenced from the same sample in a study of PD-1 blockade in classical Hodgkin lymphoma. Each patient's relapse followed autologous stem cell transplantation, and brentuximab vedotin exposure varied. Repertoires were generated with immunoSEQ multiplex PCR, while TCRdb's copy carries only in-frame clones and drops some. Of roughly 41,000 clones listed, around nine tenths are singletons. The source was peripheral blood mononuclear cells (PBMCs), collected before the second cycle of nivolumab. These receptors were taken from a human donor with classical Hodgkin lymphoma.

This clone was picked up one time. The V call is TRBV6-5, the J call TRBJ2-7; D is uncertain. V was shortened by 2 bases and J by 3 bases, with 8 bases between the two germline ends. This CDR3 is built from 13 residues. Germline V gene data show CDR1 as MNHEY and CDR2 as SVGAGI. CDR3 region: CASSYGPNYEQYF. CDR3 nucleotide sequence: TGTGCCAGCAGTTACGGGCCCAACTACGAGCAGTACTTC.

J is TRBJ2-5 and V is TRBV5-6, with unresolved D. Trimming shortened V by 2 bases and J by 0 bases, and 8 bases separated the two germline ends. Germline CDR1 reads SGHDT; CDR2 reads YYEEEE. CDR3 length: 14 amino acids. The CDR3 DNA follows: TGTGCCAGCAGCTTCCGGGCCCACCAAGAGACCCAGTACTTC. Protein product: CASSFRAHQETQYF. The full variable domain, in which reference TRBV5-6 and TRBJ2-5 provide the parts outside the CDR3, is DAGVTQSPTHLIKTRGQQVTLRCSPKSGHDTVSWYQQALGQGPQFIFQYYEEEERQRGNFPDRFSGHQFPNYSSELNVNALLLGDSALYLCASSFRAHQETQYFGPGTRLLVL.

The chain has TRBV5-4 and TRBJ2-7; tentative D call: TRBD2 (5 bases). The germline gives CDR1 SGHNT, CDR2 YYREEE (reference sequence). This CDR3 has 15 amino acids. The V end was cut by 2 bases, the J end by 0 bases, with 12 bases between. The CDR3 loop is CASSLRVRGSYEQYF. Here the CDR3 DNA reads TGTGCCAGCAGCTTACGTGTACGGGGCTCCTACGAGCAGTACTTC. Full variable domain (missing parts from reference TRBV5-4 and TRBJ2-7): ETGVTQSPTHLIKTRGQQVTLRCSSQSGHNTVSWYQQALGQGPQFIFQYYREEENGRGNFPPRFSGLQFPNYSSELNVNALELDDSALYLCASSLRVRGSYEQYFGPGTRLTVT.

The chain recombines TRBV19 with TRBJ2-7; D is uncertain. The CDR3 consists of 12 residues. The ends were cut back, 3 bases at V and 6 bases at J, with 9 bases in the middle. Germline V gene sequence: CDR1 LNHDA, CDR2 SQIVND (reference sequence). CDR3 in amino acids: CASSIGWREQYF. CDR3 nucleotides: TGTGCCAGTAGTATTGGTTGGCGCGAGCAGTACTTC.

This clone was counted once. The V call is TRBV7-3, the J call TRBJ1-3, with D possibly TRBD1 on 6 matching bases. This CDR3 is built from 14 residues. V lost 4 bases and J 4 bases, leaving 11 bases between the germline ends. Germline values: CDR1 SGHTA, CDR2 FQGTGA. The CDR3 nucleotides read TGTGCCAGCAGCTCCGGACAGCCCGGAAACACCATATATTTT. The encoded protein is CASSSGQPGNTIYF. Based on the CDR3 plus reference TRBV7-3 and TRBJ1-3, the full variable domain is GAGVSQTPSNKVTEKGKYVELRCDPISGHTALYWYRQSLGQGPEFLIYFQGTGAADDSGLPNDRFFAVRPEGSVSTLKIQRTERGDSAVYLCASSSGQPGNTIYFGEGSWLTVV.

The chain recombines TRBV2 with TRBJ1-3; D is uncertain. The ends were cut back, 6 bases at V and 4 bases at J, with 22 bases in the middle. Germline values: CDR1 SNHLY, CDR2 FYNNEI. This CDR3 has 17 residues. In DNA form, the CDR3 reads TGTGCCAGCAGACGAGGGAGCGGTTTTAGAAACGGAAACACCATATATTTT. It translates to CASRRGSGFRNGNTIYF.

V and J are TRBV21-1 and TRBJ2-7; TRBD2, as called in the table, went unchecked against the DNA. TRBV21-1 is deemed a pseudogene. The CDR3 is made up of 15 amino acids. CDR3 loop: CASSPRCRGSYEQYF. DNA of the CDR3: TGTGCCAGCAGCCCCCGTTGTCGGGGATCCTACGAGCAGTACTTC.

This chain connects TRBV19 to TRBJ2-7; TRBD1 matches 10 bases. The CDR3 length is 17 residues. Trimming took 3 bases from V and 0 from J; bases not matched to a gene: 8. Germline V gene lookup returns CDR1 LNHDA and CDR2 SQIVND (reference sequence). The CDR3 bases are TGTGCCAGTAGTATGGACGGGACAGGGGATGGCTCCTACGAGCAGTACTTC. This gives the protein CASSMDGTGDGSYEQYF. The complete variable domain, with remaining parts taken from reference TRBV19 and TRBJ2-7, reads DGGITQSPKYLFRKEGQNVTLSCEQNLNHDAMYWYRQDPGQGLRLIYYSQIVNDFQKGDIAEGYSVSREKKESFPLTVTSAQKNPTAFYLCASSMDGTGDGSYEQYFGPGTRLTVT.

The chain employs TRBV5-4 and TRBJ2-5, with 7 bases identical to TRBD1. The CDR3 is made up of 13 amino acids. Trimming at V came to 5 bases and at J to 3 bases, leaving 4 bases not matched to a gene. Germline V gives CDR1 SGHNT, CDR2 YYREEE (reference sequence). The CDR3: CASRWDRKETQYF. The DNA of the CDR3 is TGTGCCAGCAGGTGGGACAGAAAAGAGACCCAGTACTTC.

The rearrangement uses TRBV4-1 and TRBJ1-1; D is unresolved. Trimming took 0 bases from V and 0 from J, leaving 11 bases between them. The CDR3 runs 16 residues. Per germline, CDR1 MGHRA and CDR2 YSYEKL. CDR3 region: CASSQEQRQMNTEAFF. CDR3 nucleotides: TGCGCCAGCAGCCAAGAGCAGCGGCAGATGAACACTGAAGCTTTCTTT.

The chain joins TRBV7-9 to TRBJ1-5, with D perhaps TRBD1 (6 bases). The CDR3 has 17 amino acids. Trimming cost V 5 bases and J 5 bases, with 22 bases left between them. Germline V gene data show CDR1 as SEHNR and CDR2 as FQNEAQ (reference sequence). The CDR3 DNA reads TGTGCCAGCAGCCCCCTGGGGGCAGGCCGAGAGGATCAGCCCCAGCATTTT. Its protein is CASSPLGAGREDQPQHF.

The V gene is TRBV19, the J gene TRBJ1-2; 9 nucleotides line up with TRBD1. CDR3 size: 14 residues. Germline loops: CDR1 LNHDA, CDR2 SQIVND (reference sequence). The junction had 6 bases not matched to a gene; V was cut back by 8 bases and J by 2 bases. This CDR3 is CASVTGQGNYGYTF. DNA of the CDR3: TGTGCCAGTGTAACAGGACAGGGGAACTATGGCTACACCTTC.

The genes are TRBV9 and TRBJ2-1; D might be TRBD1 (6 bases). The length of the CDR3 is 16 residues. Looked up from germline, CDR1 is SGDLS and CDR2 is YYNGEE. The V gene lost 0 bases and the J gene lost 9 bases, with 19 bases spanning the gap. CDR3 loop: CASSVAAPAGDSEQFF. In DNA, the CDR3 is TGTGCCAGCAGCGTAGCCGCCCCGGCAGGGGATAGTGAGCAGTTCTTC.

V gene TRBV27 combines with J gene TRBJ2-1; D is perhaps TRBD2 (6 bases). The CDR3 sequence is 17 residues long. Germline lookup yields CDR1 MNHEY and CDR2 SMNVEV (reference sequence). The germline V and J ends were trimmed by 3 bases and 7 bases, with 22 bases remaining between them. The CDR3 DNA reads as TGTGCCAGCAGTTTCTGGAATGGGCTAGCGACTGGGAATGAGCAGTTCTTC. Translation: CASSFWNGLATGNEQFF.

This clone is a singleton in its sample. The chain recombines TRBV25-1 with TRBJ2-7; 9 bases are a match to TRBD2. CDR1 MGHDK and CDR2 SYGVNS come from the germline V gene. V dropped 7 bases and J dropped 2; count of bases not matched to a gene: 3. The CDR3 covers 13 residues. The CDR3 region is CASKRGAAYEQYF. The CDR3 nucleotides are TGTGCCAGCAAGCGGGGGGCCGCCTACGAGCAGTACTTC.

The J gene is TRBJ1-2, the V gene TRBV7-9; D is possibly TRBD1 (5 bases). V lost 1 base to trimming and J lost 7 bases, with 10 bases between them. The germline gives CDR1 SEHNR, CDR2 FQNEAQ (reference sequence). The CDR3 is 13 residues long. As DNA, the CDR3 is TGTGCCAGCAGCTTAGGCCAGACAGTTGGCTACACCTTC. As protein: CASSLGQTVGYTF.